The text below deals with one TCR beta chain. TCRdb's copy holds only in-frame clones and misses some; the assay was immunoSEQ multiplex PCR. The sample shows tens of thousands of clones, just under 95% of them seen only once. This record comes from a study of technical replicates of blood from a handful of donors. V was clipped by 2 bases and J by 8 bases, with 12 bases between them. The CDR3 has 13 residues. Germline V gene lookup returns CDR1 ENHRY and CDR2 SYGVKD. The sequence was collected from a human donor in good health. The chain recombines TRBV10-3 with TRBJ1-2; the D is unclear. The sample taken for sequencing was T cells isolated from PBMCs. CDR3 loop: CAISEREGGGYTF. The CDR3 coding sequence is TGTGCCATCAGTGAGAGGGAGGGCGGGGGCTACACCTTC.